This T cell receptor beta chain was recovered during a study of blood T cells in healthy people across ages. Whole-study results and caveats: Both naive CD4+ cell counts and diversity were greater in long-lived donors than in aged donors.

This CDR3 spans 17 amino acids. J lost 0 bases, V lost 3 bases, and 11 bases had no gene match. Germline assignment: CDR1 SGHTA and CDR2 FQGNSA. The second PCR ran roughly 6 to 11 cycles with a sample-barcoded 5' primer and J-beta primers. Each CDR3 protein is one row after TCRdb ran MiXCR on the 5' RACE reads. The table lists 630,000 or so distinct CDR3 sequences, approximately 30% of them singletons. Comments on this clonotype: Its antigen is still unknown.

Sequencing input: blood. This receptor was taken from a woman at least 80 years old in good health. This sequence joins TRBV7-2 and TRBJ2-7; 7 bases line up with TRBD1. CDR3: CASSFRSGTASSYEQYF. The CDR3, as DNA: TGTGCCAGCAGCTTTAGATCCGGGACAGCGAGCTCCTACGAGCAGTACTTC.